This T cell receptor beta chain is from a study of human T cells and chemical hapten exposure. This clonotype showed up just a few times. Time point specified: patch test 1, 2 weeks after DPC sensitization. Documented treatment: therapeutic diphenylcyclopropenone sensitization with weekly scalp DPC. Each donor was an alopecia patient between 18 and 70 years of age who qualified for DPC. TCRdb reprocessed the RACE reads via MiXCR and lists one record per CDR3 protein. The table lists fewer than 400,000 distinct CDR3 sequences, around 7% of them singletons. The V end lost 9 bases, the J end lost 4 bases, and 17 bases lay between the germline ends. CDR3 length equals 14 residues. Germline lookup yields CDR1 ENHRY and CDR2 SYGVKD.

The rearrangement joins TRBV10-3 to TRBJ2-3; D is perhaps TRBD2 (6 bases). This sequence was found in a woman aged 18-29 years with alopecia areata. Some clones in this sample may be carry-over from other donors' samples. The source material was whole blood, sampled in connection with sensitization to the hapten diphenylcyclopropenone (DPC). Here the CDR3 DNA reads TGTGCCATGAGAGACGGGGGTGAGGCAGATACGCAGTATTTT. Translated: CAMRDGGEADTQYF.